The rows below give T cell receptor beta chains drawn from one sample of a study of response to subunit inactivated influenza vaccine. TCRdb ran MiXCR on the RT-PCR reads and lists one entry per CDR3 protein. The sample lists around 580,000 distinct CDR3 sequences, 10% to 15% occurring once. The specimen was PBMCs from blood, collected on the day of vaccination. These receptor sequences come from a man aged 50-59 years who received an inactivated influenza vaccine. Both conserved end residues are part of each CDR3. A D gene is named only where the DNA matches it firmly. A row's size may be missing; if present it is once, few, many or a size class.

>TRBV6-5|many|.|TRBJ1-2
CASRWGLYGYTF
TGTGCCAGCAGATGGGGACTCTATGGCTACACCTTC
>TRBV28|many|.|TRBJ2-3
CASSFWTVTSTDTQYF
TGTGCCAGCAGTTTCTGGACGGTCACTAGCACAGATACGCAGTATTTT
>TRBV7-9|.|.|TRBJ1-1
CASSSRTVNTEAFF
TGTGCCAGCAGCTCACGGACTGTGAACACTGAAGCTTTCTTT
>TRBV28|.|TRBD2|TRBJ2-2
CASSFVPLAGGATLNTGELFF
TGTGCCAGCAGTTTTGTCCCGCTAGCGGGAGGGGCTACCCTTAACACCGGGGAGCTGTTTTTT
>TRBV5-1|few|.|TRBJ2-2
CASSFTGGRDGELFF
TGCGCCAGCAGCTTTACCGGGGGGCGTGACGGGGAGCTGTTTTTT
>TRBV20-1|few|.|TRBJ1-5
CSARAGVSLDNQPQHF
TGCAGTGCTAGAGCGGGGGTCAGCCTAGACAATCAGCCCCAGCATTTT
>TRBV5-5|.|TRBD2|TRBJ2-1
CASGGLAGGQEQFF
TGTGCCAGCGGGGGACTAGCGGGAGGACAAGAGCAGTTCTTC
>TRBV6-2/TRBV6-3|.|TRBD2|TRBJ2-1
CASSDLAGGPKNEQFF
TGTGCCAGCAGTGATCTAGCGGGAGGGCCTAAGAATGAGCAGTTCTTC
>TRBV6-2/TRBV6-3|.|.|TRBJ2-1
CASSYSFRDVVSYNEQFF
TGTGCCAGCAGTTACTCGTTCCGAGACGTAGTCTCCTACAATGAGCAGTTCTTC
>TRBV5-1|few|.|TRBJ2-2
CASNLRGTYGTGELFF
TGCGCCAGCAACCTAAGAGGGACCTACGGGACCGGGGAGCTGTTTTTT
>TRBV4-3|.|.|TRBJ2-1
CASSQEGHTEQFF
TGCGCCAGCAGCCAAGAGGGGCACACTGAGCAGTTCTTC
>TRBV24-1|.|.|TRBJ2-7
CATSDSTGPGPYEQYF
TGTGCCACCAGTGATTCGACAGGTCCCGGTCCCTACGAGCAGTACTTC